This TCR beta chain was obtained from a study of tumor-infiltrating lymphocytes in primary liver carcinoma. Study-level background: Patients underwent resection of primary liver carcinoma. Participating patients were men and women between 30 and 69 years old.

Points on this clonotype: Its target is not known. This sequence may be a read error, since a much larger clone differs from it by one base.

The input was 500 ng total RNA; TCR beta cDNA was made from it with a constant-region primer. Construction of TCR beta libraries relied on three successive nested multiplex PCR rounds employing slightly modified ARM-PCR. Primers for the first two PCR rounds were TRBV1-TRBV30 forward primers and a C-beta reverse primer (about 9 cycles per round). One entry per CDR3 protein, called by TCRdb with MiXCR from the multiplex PCR reads. This table has fewer than 400,000 distinct CDR3 sequences, roughly three fifths appearing once. The study, taken as a whole, reports: Tumors had a top-250-clone fraction that was significantly higher than blood (p = 0.039). Tumor region pairs shared more overlap than did tumor-adjacent and tumor-blood pairs.

Alongside blood RNA obtained from unsorted whole blood, germline DNA was also extracted. Looked up from germline, CDR1 is MNHEY and CDR2 is SVGAGI. CDR3 size: 13 residues. The rearrangement links TRBV6-5 to TRBJ2-1; 8 nucleotides agree with TRBD1. This sequence was found in a woman in her twenties or thirties with primary liver carcinoma and hepatitis B virus infection. The material sequenced was peripheral blood. CDR3 in amino acids: CASSYPGGLERFF. In DNA, the CDR3 is TGTGCCAGCAGTTACCCAGGGGGCCTAGAGCGGTTCTTC.